These 15 T cell receptor beta chains were all obtained from the same sample, sequenced in a study of blood T cell repertoires in COVID-19 (dated by TCRdb to 2020 to 2022). Libraries were prepared through the immunoSEQ multiplex PCR assay. As stored in TCRdb, this immuneACCESS dataset retains in-frame rearrangements with V and J assigned. A fraction of the clones does not appear; measured against another copy, unresolved V genes explain less than half of the discrepancy, and the remainder lacks a known reason. This sample lists around 270,000 clones; around 88% were detected once. Under 2% of the sample comes from the top ten. Material: peripheral blood. The receptors stem from a man aged 30 to 45 with active or convalescent COVID-19.

The rearrangement links TRBV5-6 to TRBJ2-7, with 10 positions matching TRBD1. Germline values: CDR1 SGHDT, CDR2 YYEEEE. Trimming removed 3 bases from V and 3 bases from J; junction bases left unmatched: 6. CDR3 length: 15 amino acids. CDR3 sequence: CASSWDRGSGYEQYF. The DNA of the CDR3 is TGTGCCAGCAGCTGGGACAGGGGAAGCGGCTACGAGCAGTACTTC.

Details on this clone: Its ends do not fully match the called genes, so a read error is possible. The V call is TRBV24-1, the J call TRBJ1-4; no firm D call. Looked up from germline, CDR1 is KGHDR and CDR2 is SFDVKD. The CDR3 spans 14 residues. In nucleotides, the CDR3 is TGCGAATATGTGCTAGGTCGGGGTAATGAAAAACTGTTTTTT. It codes for CEYVLGRGNEKLFF.

V usage is TRBV21-1 and J usage is TRBJ1-1. TRBV21-1 is reported as a pseudogene. The CDR3 consists of 14 residues. Here the CDR3 reads CASSALRGNTEAFF. For the CDR3, the DNA is TGTGCCAGCAGCGCTCTGCGGGGGAACACTGAAGCTTTCTTT.

The genes are TRBV19 and TRBJ2-2, with 8 nucleotides matching TRBD1. This CDR3 region has 16 residues. Germline V gene lookup returns CDR1 LNHDA and CDR2 SQIVND (reference sequence). V lost 5 bases and J lost 6; bases outside the gene matches: 11. The CDR3 protein is CASSSHPRTGPGELFF. CDR3 sequence (DNA): TGTGCCAGTAGTTCTCATCCCCGGACAGGGCCCGGGGAGCTGTTTTTT.

The chain recombines TRBV6-6 with TRBJ2-5; 10 bases align to TRBD2. The CDR3 sequence is 12 residues long. V shed 9 bases, J shed 5 bases, and the junction held 3 bases outside the gene matches. Germline V lookup: CDR1 MNHNY, CDR2 SVGAGI (reference sequence). The DNA of the CDR3 is TGTGCCAGTCGTAGCGGGGGGGAGACCCAGTACTTC. This translates into CASRSGGETQYF.

V and J are TRBV7-9 and TRBJ2-2; the match to TRBD2 covers 9 bases. V lost 2 bases, J lost 6 bases, and 10 bases stayed unmatched. Germline values: CDR1 SEHNR, CDR2 FQNEAQ (reference sequence). The length of the CDR3 is 17 residues. CDR3 in amino acids: CASSLNPASGDSGELFF. The CDR3 bases are TGTGCCAGCAGCTTAAATCCGGCTAGCGGGGATTCCGGGGAGCTGTTTTTT.

The gene calls are TRBV4-2 and TRBJ2-3, with TRBD2 matching over 8 bases. The CDR3 loop spans 15 amino acids. The V gene's germline CDR1 is LGHNA and CDR2 YNFKEQ. J lost 3 bases, V lost 6 bases, and 8 bases had no gene match. CDR3 residues: CASSSGGGRTDTQYF. The CDR3 bases are TGTGCCAGCAGTTCGGGCGGGGGGCGGACAGATACGCAGTATTTT.

This rearrangement joins TRBV19 to TRBJ1-2; D unresolved. Germline V gene lookup returns CDR1 LNHDA and CDR2 SQIVND (reference sequence). This CDR3 has 13 residues. V lost 7 bases and J 1 base, leaving 10 bases between the germline ends. The CDR3 nucleotides read TGTGCCAGTATGATCGGCGGTAACTATGGCTACACCTTC. Translating it yields CASMIGGNYGYTF.

This clone was recorded once. The rearrangement joins TRBV11-3 to TRBJ2-3, with 10 nucleotides matching TRBD2. Per germline, CDR1 SGHNT and CDR2 YENEEA. The CDR3 sequence is 13 residues long. V shed 3 bases, J shed 15 bases, and the junction held 9 bases outside the gene matches. CDR3 nucleotides: TGTGCCAGCAGCTTCTCTAGCGGGGGCTCCCCCTATTTT. As protein: CASSFSSGGSPYF.

The V gene is TRBV3-1 (or the pseudogene TRBV3-2), the J gene TRBJ2-2; 8 bases fit TRBD2. The CDR3 covers 18 residues. Germline CDR1 LGHDT, CDR2 YNNKEL (reference sequence). The V segment lost 0 bases and the J segment 6 bases; nucleotides outside the gene matches: 12. The CDR3 here is CASSQDHPGLVLSGELFF. DNA of the CDR3: TGTGCCAGCAGCCAAGACCATCCGGGACTAGTACTCTCCGGGGAGCTGTTTTTT.

This clone has a single count. This chain links TRBV29-1 with TRBJ1-3, with D hard to call. The length of the CDR3 is 13 residues. Between the trimmed V and J ends, which lost 2 bases and 0 bases, there was a span of 5 bases. CDR1 is SQVTM, CDR2 ANQGSEA, per germline. For the CDR3, the DNA is TGCAGCGTTGAAAATCTCTCTGGAAACACCATATATTTT. Protein product: CSVENLSGNTIYF.

There are a few counts of this clone. This rearrangement joins TRBV2 to TRBJ1-5; D is possibly TRBD1 (5 bases). The CDR3 has 15 residues. Germline loops: CDR1 SNHLY, CDR2 FYNNEI. Trimming shortened V by 4 bases and J by 1 base, and 11 bases separated the two germline ends. The CDR3 DNA is TGTGCCAGCAGTGGTGACAGTATAAGCAATCAGCCCCAGCATTTT. It encodes CASSGDSISNQPQHF.

This chain uses TRBV15 with TRBJ1-2; D is perhaps TRBD1 (6 bases). Per germline, CDR1 LNHNV and CDR2 YYDKDF (reference sequence). V was trimmed by 0 bases and J by 3 bases, leaving 17 bases between them. This CDR3 contains 17 residues. The CDR3 bases are TGTGCCACCAGCAGAGATCCCGGGACACCATGGGACTATGGCTACACCTTC. Encoded protein: CATSRDPGTPWDYGYTF.

This chain joins TRBV19 and TRBJ2-2; TRBD2 matches 8 bases. The CDR3 covers 16 residues. Germline V lookup: CDR1 LNHDA, CDR2 SQIVND (reference sequence). After removal of 8 bases from V and 1 base from J, the junction contained 9 bases not matched to a gene. DNA of the CDR3: TGTGCCAGTCTATCTAGCCGGGGGGGGAACACCGGGGAGCTGTTTTTT. This encodes CASLSSRGGNTGELFF.

This clone was recorded only once. This sequence joins TRBV5-1 and TRBJ1-1, with 9 bases lining up with TRBD1. This CDR3 region has 17 residues. V gave up 2 bases and J gave up 1 base; unmatched junction bases: 9. Per the germline V gene, CDR1 is SGHRS and CDR2 is YFSETQ. CDR3 protein: CASSFPTGGSRNTEAFF. The CDR3 nucleotides read TGCGCCAGCAGCTTTCCGACAGGGGGTTCGAGGAACACTGAAGCTTTCTTT.